This TCR beta chain is drawn from a study of T cell responses to AZD1222 COVID-19 vaccine (dated by TCRdb to the early 2020s). For context, the study as a whole: TCR sequencing was performed for about 250 trial participants, of whom about 210 were given two doses of AZD1222 and around 26 were given two doses of MenACWY control vaccine. Trial participants were enrolled by age into 18-55, 56-69 and 70-plus year subgroups, with 148, 28 and 57 TCR-sequenced participants respectively.

Taken from the germline V gene, the CDR1 and CDR2 loops are MNHEY and SVGAGI. The CDR3 measures 13 amino acids from cysteine to phenylalanine. Of the read, only the CDR3 DNA is kept; its 39 bases are in frame from base 1. V loses 5 bases, J loses 3 bases, and the germline ends lie 10 bases apart. The CDR3 regions of human TCRbeta chains were subjected to immunosequencing. From the authors' description of their analysis: TCRs in the repertoires were compared against a reference library of SARS-CoV-2-specific TCRs that had been generated with the MIRA antigen-specificity platform. Breadth was defined as the fraction of unique TCRs that were SARS-CoV-2-associated, and depth was defined as the fraction of total T cells that were SARS-CoV-2-associated. Each spike-specific TCR was assigned to its reactive spike region and to a CD4 or CD8 class using the MIRA data. Log10-transformed breadth and depth values were compared by one-way ANOVA with Sidak's multiple comparisons tests. As stored in TCRdb, this immuneACCESS dataset retains in-frame rearrangements with V and J assigned. A fraction of the clones does not appear; measured against another copy, unresolved V genes explain less than half of the discrepancy, and the remainder lacks a known reason. V and J calls and clone size come straight from that table; D and trimming were deduced from the DNA. For this sample there are around 120,000 clones; about 88% appear just once. The biggest ten clones account for roughly 4% of the sample.

Of note for this clone: Its antigen is not yet known. No base-level quality is on record; no much larger clone is a single base apart.

Results and caveats for the whole study, not just this receptor: Spike-specific TCR breadth and depth rose significantly after two AZD1222 doses compared with day 0 and with MenACWY recipients. Because no day 14 peak-response samples were available, repertoires were characterized only after the peak T cell response. Conclusions about previously exposed vaccinees are limited because only a handful of AZD1222 recipients were SARS-CoV-2 seropositive at baseline. In the small 56-69-year group, the increase in depth fell short of significance, most likely because of low power. The vaccine-associated CD4 TCRs covered the entire spike protein, and the dominant responses fell in regions 160-218 and 743-854. Participants were mostly white British, with more females than males. The authors suggested clonal diversity may have been underestimated. Nearly half of unique spike-specific TCRs reportedly recognized epitopes outside regions mutated in the B.1.351 and B.1.1.7 variants.

In the paper's terms, the time point label means: about 28 days (+/-7) after the second vaccine dose. AZD1222 recipients whose second dose came at about 4 weeks and those whose second dose came at about 12 weeks were combined into one group, since spike-specific TCR depth and breadth did not differ between the two schedules. Vaccinee samples were obtained from the UK trials COV001 and COV002, which included a single-blind randomized controlled phase 2/3 trial of AZD1222 (ChAdOx1 nCoV-19) in healthy adults. For TCRbeta chain sequencing, PBMC samples were collected from trial participants at day 0 and at day 28 after the second dose.

This chain joins TRBV6-5 to TRBJ1-2; TRBD1 is a weak D gene call, 6 bases matching. The clonotype comes from an adult who received the AZD1222 COVID-19 vaccine. The source material was peripheral blood, sampled 28 days after the second AZD1222 dose. CDR3 sequence: CASSRQADYGYTF. The DNA is TGTGCCAGCAGTCGACAGGCGGACTATGGCTACACCTTC.